This T cell receptor (beta chain) was sequenced in a study of blood T cells in healthy people across ages. Peripheral blood was drawn, around 9.5 milliliters per donor. With each sample, at least 5 micrograms of total RNA were extracted. This CDR3 spans 13 amino acids. Per germline, CDR1 LGHNA and CDR2 YSLEER. Findings and caveats of the study: Correlation between TCR beta diversity and naive T cell percentage was strong.

Next came a second PCR, run for roughly 7 to 12 cycles, which used a sample-barcoded 5' primer along with a J-beta primer mix. Via MiXCR, TCRdb re-called the 5' RACE reads, giving one row per CDR3 protein. This sample has about 620,000 distinct CDR3 sequences, with around 21% found just once. Regarding this clonotype: Its antigen is as yet unknown.

This chain links TRBV4-3 with TRBJ2-1; D is uncertain. The tail of the sequence fits TRBJ2-7 better, so the J call may be wrong. Sample: blood. The source of this sequence is a man between 65 and 85 years old in good health. CDR3 nucleotides: TGCGCCAGCAGCCAAGCCACCGAAGGCGAGCAGTACTTC. Protein sequence: CASSQATEGEQYF.